Listed here are 3 T cell receptor beta chains from one sample, sequenced in a study of CD8 T cells in Susac syndrome. RNA was extracted with the RNeasy kit, and a quantity of about 0.45 to 1 ug was reverse transcribed using random hexamers. TCRdb recomputed calls from the immunoSEQ multiplex PCR reads with MiXCR, one row per CDR3 protein. The sample contains about 190,000 distinct CDR3 sequences, approximately 95% of which appear only once. Sequenced input: CD4+ T cells from PBMCs. These receptors were collected from a human donor in good health.

This rearrangement joins TRBV15 to TRBJ2-1; D ambiguous. The CDR3 runs to 16 residues. Between the trimmed V and J ends, which lost 1 base and 7 bases, there was a span of 17 bases. The germline V gene encodes CDR1 LNHNV and CDR2 YYDKDF (reference sequence). The CDR3 protein is CATSRGNSDLGNEQFF. CDR3 coding DNA: TGTGCCACCAGCAGAGGAAACTCAGACCTTGGGAATGAGCAGTTCTTC.

This chain links TRBV7-9 with TRBJ1-5, with D possibly being TRBD1 (5 bases). In germline, CDR1 is SEHNR, CDR2 FQNEAQ (reference sequence). The CDR3 is 15 amino acids. Trimming stripped 5 bases from V and 0 bases from J, with 11 bases between. The CDR3 DNA reads TGTGCCAGCAGCCCGATGGGGGGTAGCAATCAGCCCCAGCATTTT. It encodes CASSPMGGSNQPQHF.

This chain joins TRBV6-2 or TRBV6-3 and TRBJ2-4; D not certain. V was clipped by 0 bases and J by 6 bases, with 9 bases between them. The CDR3 extends over 14 amino acids. The V gene's germline CDR1 is MNHEY and CDR2 SVGEGT. The CDR3, as DNA: TGTGCCAGCAGTTACTCTGGCCAGAGAAACATTCAGTACTTC. Its protein is CASSYSGQRNIQYF.